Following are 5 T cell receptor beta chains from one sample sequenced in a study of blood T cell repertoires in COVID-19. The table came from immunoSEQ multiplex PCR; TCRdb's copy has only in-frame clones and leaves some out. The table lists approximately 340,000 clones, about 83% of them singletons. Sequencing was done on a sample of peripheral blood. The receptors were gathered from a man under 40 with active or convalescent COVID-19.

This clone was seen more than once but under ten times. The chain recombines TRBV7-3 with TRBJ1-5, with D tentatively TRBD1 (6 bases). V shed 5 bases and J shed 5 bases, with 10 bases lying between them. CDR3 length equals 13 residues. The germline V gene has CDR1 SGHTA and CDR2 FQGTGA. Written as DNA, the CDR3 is TGTGCCAGCAGCCGGGACAAGTATCAGCCCCAGCATTTT. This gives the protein CASSRDKYQPQHF.

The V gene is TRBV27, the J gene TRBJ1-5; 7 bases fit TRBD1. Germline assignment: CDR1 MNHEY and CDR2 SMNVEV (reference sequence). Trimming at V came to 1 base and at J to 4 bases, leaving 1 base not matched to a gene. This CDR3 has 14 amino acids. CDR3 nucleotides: TGTGCCAGCAGTTTATACAGGGGTAATCAGCCCCAGCATTTT. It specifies CASSLYRGNQPQHF.

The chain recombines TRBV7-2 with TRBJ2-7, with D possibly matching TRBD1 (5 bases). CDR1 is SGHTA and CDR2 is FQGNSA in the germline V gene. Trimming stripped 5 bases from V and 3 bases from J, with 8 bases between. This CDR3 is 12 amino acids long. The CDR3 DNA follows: TGTGCCAGCAGCCGGACACTCTACGAGCAGTACTTC. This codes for CASSRTLYEQYF.

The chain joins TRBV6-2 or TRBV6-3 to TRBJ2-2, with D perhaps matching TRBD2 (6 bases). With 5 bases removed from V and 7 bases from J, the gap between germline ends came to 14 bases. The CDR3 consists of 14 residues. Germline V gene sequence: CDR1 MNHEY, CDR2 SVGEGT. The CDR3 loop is CASSPWTRGGELFF. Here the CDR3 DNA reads TGTGCCAGCAGTCCCTGGACGCGGGGCGGGGAGCTGTTTTTT.

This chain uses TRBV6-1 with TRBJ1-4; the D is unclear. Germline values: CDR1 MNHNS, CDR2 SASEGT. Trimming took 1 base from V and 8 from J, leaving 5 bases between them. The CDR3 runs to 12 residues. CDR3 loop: CASSEGAEKLFF. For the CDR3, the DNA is TGTGCCAGCAGTGAAGGGGCCGAAAAACTGTTTTTT.